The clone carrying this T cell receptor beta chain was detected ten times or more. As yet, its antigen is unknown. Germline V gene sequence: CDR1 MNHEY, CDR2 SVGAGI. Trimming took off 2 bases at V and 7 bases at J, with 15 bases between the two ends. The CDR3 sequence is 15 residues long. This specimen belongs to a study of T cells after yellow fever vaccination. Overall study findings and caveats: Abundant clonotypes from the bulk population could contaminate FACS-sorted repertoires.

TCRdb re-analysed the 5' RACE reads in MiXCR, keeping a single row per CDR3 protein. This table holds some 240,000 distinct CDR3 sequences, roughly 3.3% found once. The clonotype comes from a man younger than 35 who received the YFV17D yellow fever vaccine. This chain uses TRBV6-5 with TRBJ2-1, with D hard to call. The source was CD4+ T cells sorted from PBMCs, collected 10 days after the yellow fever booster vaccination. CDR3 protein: CASSYMPGSANEQFF. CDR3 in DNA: TGTGCCAGCAGTTACATGCCGGGCTCGGCGAATGAGCAGTTCTTC.